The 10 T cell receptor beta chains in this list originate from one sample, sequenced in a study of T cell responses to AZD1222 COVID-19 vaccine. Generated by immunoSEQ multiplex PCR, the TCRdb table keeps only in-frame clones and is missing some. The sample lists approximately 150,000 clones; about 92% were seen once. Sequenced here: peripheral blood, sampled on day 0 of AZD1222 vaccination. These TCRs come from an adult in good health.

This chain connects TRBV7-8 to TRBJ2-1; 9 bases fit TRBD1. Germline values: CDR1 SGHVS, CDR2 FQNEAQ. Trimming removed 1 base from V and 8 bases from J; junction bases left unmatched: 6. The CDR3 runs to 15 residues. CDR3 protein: CASSLETGGRDEQFF. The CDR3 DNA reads TGTGCCAGCAGCTTAGAAACAGGGGGCAGAGATGAGCAGTTCTTC.

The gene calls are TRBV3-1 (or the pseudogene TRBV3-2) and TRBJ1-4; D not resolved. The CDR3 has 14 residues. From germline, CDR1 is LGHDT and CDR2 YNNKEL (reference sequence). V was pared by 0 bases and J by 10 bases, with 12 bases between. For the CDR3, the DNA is TGTGCCAGCAGCCAAGATCCGGGAGCGGGAAAACTGTTTTTT. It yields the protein CASSQDPGAGKLFF.

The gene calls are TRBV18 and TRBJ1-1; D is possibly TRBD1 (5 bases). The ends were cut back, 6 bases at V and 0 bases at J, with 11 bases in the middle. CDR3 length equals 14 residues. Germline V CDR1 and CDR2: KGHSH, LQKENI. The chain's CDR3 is CASSPSRVNTEAFF. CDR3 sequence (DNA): TGTGCCAGCTCCCCCTCCAGGGTGAACACTGAAGCTTTCTTT. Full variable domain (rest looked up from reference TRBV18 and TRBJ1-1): NAGVMQNPRHLVRRRGQEARLRCSPMKGHSHVYWYRQLPEEGLKFMVYLQKENIIDESGMPKERFSAEFPKEGPSILRIQQVVRGDSAAYFCASSPSRVNTEAFFGQGTRLTVV.

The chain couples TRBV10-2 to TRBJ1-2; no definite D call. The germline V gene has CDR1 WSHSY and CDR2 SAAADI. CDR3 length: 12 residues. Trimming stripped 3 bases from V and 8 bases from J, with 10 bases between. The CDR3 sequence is CASSERQSGYTF. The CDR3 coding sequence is TGCGCCAGCAGTGAAAGGCAATCCGGCTACACCTTC.

CDR3 bases: TGTGCCAGCAGCCCTCAGACAGGGGGCGCCGATACGCAGTATTTT. Protein product: CASSPQTGGADTQYF. V usage is TRBV7-9 and J usage is TRBJ2-3, with 10 bases that match TRBD1. Germline V gene data show CDR1 as SEHNR and CDR2 as FQNEAQ (reference sequence). This CDR3 spans 15 amino acids. The J segment lost 6 bases and the V segment lost 5 bases, leaving 8 bases of the junction unmatched.

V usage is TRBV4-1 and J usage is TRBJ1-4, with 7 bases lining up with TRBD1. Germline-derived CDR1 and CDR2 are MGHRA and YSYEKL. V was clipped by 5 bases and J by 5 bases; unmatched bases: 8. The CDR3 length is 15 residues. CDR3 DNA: TGCGCCAGCAGCTATCGACAGGGCGTAAATGAAAAACTGTTTTTT. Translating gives CASSYRQGVNEKLFF.

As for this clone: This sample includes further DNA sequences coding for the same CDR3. The CDR3 DNA reads TGTGCCAGCAGTCTAGGGGGGGATCAGCCCCAGCATTTT. Translated, it gives CASSLGGDQPQHF. J is TRBJ1-5 and V is TRBV27; perhaps TRBD1 as D (6 bases). This CDR3 comprises 13 residues. The ends were cut back, 5 bases at V and 5 bases at J, with 10 bases in the middle. Germline V gene lookup returns CDR1 MNHEY and CDR2 SMNVEV (reference sequence).

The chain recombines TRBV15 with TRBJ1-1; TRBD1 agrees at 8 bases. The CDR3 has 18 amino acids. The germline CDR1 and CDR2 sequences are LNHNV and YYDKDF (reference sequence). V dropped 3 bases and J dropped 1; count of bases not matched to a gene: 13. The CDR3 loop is CATSRGRWQGAENTEAFF. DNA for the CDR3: TGTGCCACCAGCAGGGGGAGGTGGCAGGGGGCTGAGAACACTGAAGCTTTCTTT.

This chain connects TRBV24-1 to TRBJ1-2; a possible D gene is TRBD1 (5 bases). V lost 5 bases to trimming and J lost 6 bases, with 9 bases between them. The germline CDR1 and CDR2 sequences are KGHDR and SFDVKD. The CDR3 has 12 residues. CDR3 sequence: CATSGDGDGYTF. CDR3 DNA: TGTGCCACCAGTGGGGACGGCGATGGCTACACCTTC.

The CDR3 sequence is CASSPAGAGNTIYF. The CDR3 nucleotides are TGTGCCAGCTCACCAGCAGGGGCTGGAAACACCATATATTTT. V is TRBV18 and J is TRBJ1-3; D perhaps matches TRBD1 (6 bases). CDR3 size: 14 residues. With 2 bases removed from V and 2 bases from J, the gap between germline ends came to 7 bases. Germline CDR1 is KGHSH and CDR2 is LQKENI.